This TCR beta chain was documented in a study of blood T cell repertoires in COVID-19. Whole-study context: PBMCs, B-cell-depleted T cells, or T cells were the source of the cDNA or gDNA that made up the material.

Under the authors' procedure: Estimation of nucleated cell counts was performed using reference gene primer amplification. Profiled with immunoSEQ multiplex PCR; TCRdb holds only in-frame clones, not every one. That table is the source of V, J and clone size, and D and trimming were worked out from the DNA. The sample has about 310,000 clones, almost 90% seen once. V was clipped by 3 bases and J by 14 bases, with 14 bases between them. This CDR3 has 13 amino acids. Germline V gene lookup returns CDR1 MGHRA and CDR2 YSYEKL. Seattle's enrolled individuals joined amid active infection and were then monitored longitudinally.

The chain has TRBV4-1 and TRBJ1-6; D remains unclear. This TCR came from a woman between 35 and 50 years old with COVID-19, enrolled during active disease. Sequencing was performed on peripheral blood. This CDR3 reads CASSHPLGGSLHF. As DNA, the CDR3 is TGCGCCAGCAGCCACCCCCTAGGTGGATCCCTCCACTTT.